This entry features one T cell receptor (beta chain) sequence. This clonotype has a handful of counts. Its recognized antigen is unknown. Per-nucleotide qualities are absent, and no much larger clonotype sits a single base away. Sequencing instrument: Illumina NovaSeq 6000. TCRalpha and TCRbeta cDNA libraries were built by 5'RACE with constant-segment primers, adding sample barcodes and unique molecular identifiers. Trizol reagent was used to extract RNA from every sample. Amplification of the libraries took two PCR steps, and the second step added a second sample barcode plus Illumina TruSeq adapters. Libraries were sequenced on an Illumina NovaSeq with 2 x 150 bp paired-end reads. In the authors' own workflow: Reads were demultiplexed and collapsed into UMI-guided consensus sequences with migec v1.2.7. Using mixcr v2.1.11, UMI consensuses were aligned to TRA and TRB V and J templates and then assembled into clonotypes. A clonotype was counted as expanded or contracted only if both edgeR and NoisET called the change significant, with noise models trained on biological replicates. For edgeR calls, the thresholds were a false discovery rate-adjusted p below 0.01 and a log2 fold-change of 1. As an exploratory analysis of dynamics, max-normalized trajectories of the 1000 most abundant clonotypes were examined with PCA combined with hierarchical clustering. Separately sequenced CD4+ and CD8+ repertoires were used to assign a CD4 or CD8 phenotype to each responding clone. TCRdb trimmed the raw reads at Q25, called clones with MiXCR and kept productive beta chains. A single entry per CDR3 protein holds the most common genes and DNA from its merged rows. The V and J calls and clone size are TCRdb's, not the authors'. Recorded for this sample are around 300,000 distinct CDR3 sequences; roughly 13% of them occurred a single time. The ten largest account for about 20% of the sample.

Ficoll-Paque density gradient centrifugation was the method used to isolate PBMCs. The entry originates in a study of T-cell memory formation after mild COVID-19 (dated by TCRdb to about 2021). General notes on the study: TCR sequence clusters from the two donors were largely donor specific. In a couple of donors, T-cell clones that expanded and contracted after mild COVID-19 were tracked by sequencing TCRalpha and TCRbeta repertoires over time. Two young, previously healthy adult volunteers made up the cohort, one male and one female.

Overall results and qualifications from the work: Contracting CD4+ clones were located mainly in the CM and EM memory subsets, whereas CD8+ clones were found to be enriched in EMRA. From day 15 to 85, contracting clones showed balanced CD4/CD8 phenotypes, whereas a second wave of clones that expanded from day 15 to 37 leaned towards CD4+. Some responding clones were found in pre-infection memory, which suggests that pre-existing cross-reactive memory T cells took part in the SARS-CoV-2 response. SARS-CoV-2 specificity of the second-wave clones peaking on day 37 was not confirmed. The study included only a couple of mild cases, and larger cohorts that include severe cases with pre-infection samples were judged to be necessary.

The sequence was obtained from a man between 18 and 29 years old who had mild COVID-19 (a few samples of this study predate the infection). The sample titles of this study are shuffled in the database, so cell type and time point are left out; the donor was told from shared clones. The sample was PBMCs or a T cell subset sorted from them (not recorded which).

The DNA is as follows: TGTGCCACAAATCCTAGCCCCCTCACTGAAGCTTTCTTT. It translates as CATNPSPLTEAFF. The chain was built from TRBV11-2 and TRBJ1-1, with the identity of the D gene unclear. The V and J ends are trimmed by 10 bases and 4 bases, leaving 16 bases between them. Based on the germline V gene, the CDR1 and CDR2 sequences are SGHAT and FQNNGV. The CDR3 sequence holds 13 residues, the cysteine and phenylalanine included. Solely the CDR3 DNA is kept, with 39 bases framed from the first base.